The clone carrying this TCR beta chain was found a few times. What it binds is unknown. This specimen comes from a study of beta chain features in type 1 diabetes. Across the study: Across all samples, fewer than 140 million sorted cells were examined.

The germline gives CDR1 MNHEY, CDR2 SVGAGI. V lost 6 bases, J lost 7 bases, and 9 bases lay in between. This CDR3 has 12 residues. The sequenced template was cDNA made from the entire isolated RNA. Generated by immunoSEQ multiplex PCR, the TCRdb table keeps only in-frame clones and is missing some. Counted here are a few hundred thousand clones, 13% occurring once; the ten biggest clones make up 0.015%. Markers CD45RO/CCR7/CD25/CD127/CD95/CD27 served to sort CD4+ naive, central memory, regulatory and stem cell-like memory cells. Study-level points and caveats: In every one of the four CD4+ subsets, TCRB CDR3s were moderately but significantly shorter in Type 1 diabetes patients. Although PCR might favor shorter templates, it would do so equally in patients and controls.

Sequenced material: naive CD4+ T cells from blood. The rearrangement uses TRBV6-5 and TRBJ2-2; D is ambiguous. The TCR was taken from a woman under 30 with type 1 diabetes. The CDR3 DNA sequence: TGTGCCAGCAGCAACGGTGACGGGGAGCTGTTTTTT. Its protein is CASSNGDGELFF.